This TCR beta chain appears in the sequencing data of a study of T cell responses to AZD1222 COVID-19 vaccine. Germline V gene lookup returns CDR1 LNHNV and CDR2 YYDKDF (reference sequence). The length of the CDR3 is 14 residues. V gave up 0 bases and J gave up 7 bases, with 9 bases separating them. Study-wide points: Along spike, vaccine-associated CD4 TCRs were found throughout, with dominance at 160-218 and 743-854. Of the AZD1222 recipients, only six or seven were seropositive at baseline. When two AZD1222 doses had been given, Spike-specific TCR breadth and depth rose. Sampling that yielded the repertoires occurred only after the peak T cell response.

In this sample, this clone turned up once. The antigen remains undetermined. TCRdb's table, derived via immunoSEQ multiplex PCR, lists solely in-frame clones and lacks some. The repertoire holds 120,000 to 150,000 clones, roughly four fifths seen once, with less than 5% in the top ten. This chain uses TRBV15 with TRBJ1-4; D not certain. The sequencing used peripheral blood, collected on day 0 of MenACWY control vaccination. The receptor was derived from an adult in good health. The CDR3 reads CATSREGTAEKLFF. The CDR3 DNA follows: TGTGCCACCAGCAGAGAGGGAACAGCTGAAAAACTGTTTTTT. Together with reference TRBV15 and TRBJ1-4, the CDR3 gives the full variable domain: DAMVIQNPRYQVTQFGKPVTLSCSQTLNHNVMYWYQQKSSQAPKLLFHYYDKDFNNEADTPDNFQSRRPNTSFCFLDIRSPGLGDTAMYLCATSREGTAEKLFFGSGTQLSVL.